The clone carrying this T cell receptor (beta chain) was seen ten or more times. Its antigen remains unidentified. This sample was taken from a study of T cell repertoires in cytomegalovirus infection. TCRdb fed the reads into MiXCR, producing one record per CDR3 protein. Among 110,000 to 150,000 distinct CDR3 sequences listed, around 32% were seen once. Germline V gene sequence: CDR1 SGHKS, CDR2 YYEKEE (reference sequence). The CDR3 consists of 17 residues. Trimming removed 4 bases at V and 5 bases at J, with 22 bases between. The chain is built from TRBV5-5 and TRBJ2-1; D perhaps matches TRBD1 (6 bases). The TCR comes from a human donor in good health (CMV status not recorded). Some clones in this sample may be carry-over from other donors' samples. The specimen comprised CD8+ T cells from cultured PBMCs, sampled from culture after CMV antigen stimulation. The CDR3: CASSPFTGYNNNNEQFF. The DNA of the CDR3 is TGTGCCAGCAGCCCTTTCACAGGGTATAATAACAACAATGAGCAGTTCTTC.